The 3 T cell receptor beta chains below were found in one sample sequenced in a study of cytotoxic CD8 clonotypes in ibrutinib-treated CLL. The method was immunoSEQ multiplex PCR; TCRdb's version includes in-frame clones alone and lacks a portion of them. Here the sample spans around 310,000 clones, about 80% being singletons. The specimen comprised PBMCs, sampled before ibrutinib treatment. Receptors originate from a human donor with chronic lymphocytic leukemia.

The genes are TRBV28 and TRBJ1-5; 11 nucleotides align to TRBD1. Germline V gene sequence: CDR1 MDHEN, CDR2 SYDVKM. V lost 5 bases to trimming and J lost 5 bases; unmatched junction nucleotides: 8. The CDR3 runs to 16 residues. CDR3 amino acids: CASSPRTGGAYQPQHF. CDR3 DNA sequence: TGTGCCAGCAGTCCGAGGACAGGGGGCGCCTATCAGCCCCAGCATTTT.

This clone was seen only once. This chain links TRBV5-4 with TRBJ2-7; 7 nucleotides line up with TRBD1. V shed 4 bases, J shed 2 bases, and the junction held 9 bases outside the gene matches. The CDR3 spans 15 residues. Germline V gives CDR1 SGHNT, CDR2 YYREEE (reference sequence). CDR3 region: CASSPGTAKTYEQYF. Written as DNA, the CDR3 is TGTGCCAGCAGCCCCGGGACAGCTAAAACCTACGAGCAGTACTTC.

The chain couples TRBV28 to TRBJ2-5, with unresolved D. The CDR3 length is 12 residues. Deletions cut 3 bases from V and 5 bases from J, with 7 bases between. Per the germline V gene, CDR1 is MDHEN and CDR2 is SYDVKM. DNA of the CDR3: TGTGCCAGCAGTTTTCGTAGGGAGACCCAGTACTTC. The encoded protein is CASSFRRETQYF.